This T cell receptor beta chain was observed in a study of shared clonotypes between healthy human individuals (dated by TCRdb to the early 2020s). Study-level background: The cohort included three men and a couple of women between 18 and 49 years of age. Per donor, three plates each were used for CD4 naive and CD4 memory, two for CD8 naive, and one for CD8 memory. To estimate repertoire size and how much clonotype sharing occurs between individuals, the study deeply sequenced the blood TCR repertoires of five or six healthy adults. To increase sequencing depth and limit assay-specific biases, different laboratories used diverse techniques to prepare libraries and sequence TCR repertoires. Each donor's leukapheresis produced roughly between roughly 0.85 and 10 billion PBMCs. General conclusions and limits of the study: When several donors were compared, the shared fraction of clonotypes was about 5% for naive CD4, approximately 3.3% for naive CD8, 2% to 2.5% for memory CD4, and 0.4% for memory CD8. Even with the large sequencing depth, rarefaction of the sorted-subset datasets indicated that sequencing was incomplete. Sampling was limited to blood, and TCR repertoires in tissue likely differ from TCR repertoires in blood. Pairwise subsampling indicated that sequencing depth was expected to affect the degree of clonotype sharing among donors. Larger estimated clonotype richness was generally found for naive subsets than for memory subsets. Because the study included only a small number of donors, the genetic and exposure-history diversity represented was limited. Higher generation probabilities were observed for clonotypes shared by all four sorted-subset donors than for non-shared clonotypes.

Turning to this clone: Its antigen has not been determined. Base qualities were left out, and no much larger clone turns up one base away.

From the cysteine up to the phenylalanine, the CDR3 has a length of 13 residues. The DNA shown is the 39-base CDR3, in frame from base 1. The germline V gene yields ENHRY for CDR1 and SYGVKD for CDR2. Relative to germline, V is 5 bases shorter and J is 4 bases shorter, with 11 bases between their ends. Using the deep immunoSEQ assay, multiplex PCR amplified TCR CDR3 regions from genomic DNA. For each cell subset, the extracted genomic DNA was distributed evenly across all wells of several immunoSEQ 96-well plates, and each plate served as one replicate. For sorted subsets, each replicate PCR was loaded with approximately 200 ng genomic DNA, equivalent to 25,000 to 35,000 T cell genomes. The purified libraries were quantified using a Qubit 3.0 fluorometer, sized with a Bioanalyzer 2100, and then quantified again using the KAPA Library Quantification kit. Every immunoSEQ 96-well plate was sequenced on a separate single-read 150-cycle Illumina NextSeq 550 flow cell. Regarding the original processing steps: Because only junctional sequences without quality scores were contained in the immunoSEQ output, filtering matching that applied to full-length reads could not be performed. Sequences were annotated with PyIR, a Python wrapper for IgBLAST v1.9, using IMGT germline references to assign V/J genes and CDR3. Any read was removed if the V/J assignment was weak (E-value above 1e-6), the CDR3 was missing, or the read contained stop codons, out-of-frame junctions, or ambiguous translated residues. A V3J clonotype was defined by an identical inferred V gene, J gene, and CDR3 amino acid sequence. To compute the percentage overlap between repertoires, the number of shared unique clonotypes was divided by the size of the smaller repertoire. Richness of each repertoire was evaluated using RTK rarefaction, the Chao1 estimator, and Recon v2.1 estimates of unobserved clonotypes. For all TCRbeta clonotypes obtained by the gDNA method from a few donors, generation probabilities were computed with OLGA. TCRdb took this table from immuneACCESS and kept in-frame rearrangements with V and J called. Such tables lack part of the clones; where checked against another copy, unresolved V genes explain under half of the gap, and the rest is unexplained. D and trimming come from the DNA, and the V and J calls and clone size come from that table. The sample records approximately 2,200,000 clones, approximately 94% of which are singletons. The ten top clones hold roughly 1.8% of the sample.

For the CD8 naive samples, CD45RO-negative cells were positively selected for CCR7, yielding a CD45RA+CCR7+ population from which TemRA cells were excluded. The donors were healthy, HIV-negative adults with no recently reported acute infections or vaccinations. Only Caucasian adults living in Nashville, Tennessee, USA were represented among the donors. Blood was obtained by leukapheresis, after which PBMCs were separated by Ficoll-Histopaque density gradient centrifugation and cryopreserved in liquid nitrogen vapor phase. Analytical flow cytometry was used to check the purity and quantity of every magnetically sorted T cell population. Genomic DNA was isolated from each sorted fraction and quantified by UV absorbance on a Nanodrop 2000c.

The clonotype comes from a man between 18 and 29 years old in good health. Some clones in this sample may be carry-over from other donors' samples. The rearranged chain carries TRBV10-3 and TRBJ1-2; the D gene remains uncertain. Input material: naive CD8+ T cells from PBMCs. Explained via the paper, the cell subset or site label denotes: CD45RA+CCR7+. The CDR3 protein sequence reads: CAISSPESYGYTF. The DNA is as follows: TGTGCCATCAGTTCCCCGGAGAGCTATGGCTACACCTTC.